This TCR beta chain was sequenced for a study of CD8 T cells in Susac syndrome. This clonotype has more than one count but fewer than ten. TCR beta was sequenced from blood CD8+ and CD4+ T cells. The CD8+ and CD4+ T cells were negatively isolated, with the TEMRA cells enriched by FACS. This CDR3 has 12 amino acids. Germline CDR1 is SGHTA and CDR2 is FQGNSA. Trimming pared 4 bases from V and 2 bases from J, leaving 4 bases between. When the RNA was reverse transcribed, random hexamers were used with an input of 0.5 to 1 ug. The amplification used immunoSEQ multiplex PCR on TCR beta CDR3; it spanned 54 Vbeta and 13 Jbeta. A single record per CDR3 protein comes from TCRdb applying MiXCR to the immunoSEQ multiplex PCR reads. The data show approximately 140,000 distinct CDR3 sequences, over 75% seen once.

The TCR comes from a human donor with multiple sclerosis. The rearrangement joins TRBV7-2 to TRBJ2-3; D gene unclear. Source material: CD8+ T cells from PBMCs. The DNA of the CDR3 is TGTGCCAGCAGCTCCATCACAGATACGCAGTATTTT. Residues: CASSSITDTQYF.